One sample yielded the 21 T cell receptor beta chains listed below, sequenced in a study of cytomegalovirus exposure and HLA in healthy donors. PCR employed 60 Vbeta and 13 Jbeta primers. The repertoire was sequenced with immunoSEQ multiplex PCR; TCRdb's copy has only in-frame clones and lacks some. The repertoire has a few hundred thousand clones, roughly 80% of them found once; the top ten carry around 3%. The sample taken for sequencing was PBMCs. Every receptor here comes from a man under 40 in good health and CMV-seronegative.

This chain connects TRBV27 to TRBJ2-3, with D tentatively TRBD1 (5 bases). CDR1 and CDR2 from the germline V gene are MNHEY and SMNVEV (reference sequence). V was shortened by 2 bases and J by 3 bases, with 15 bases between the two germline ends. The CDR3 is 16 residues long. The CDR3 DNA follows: TGTGCCAGCAGTTTAGGGCAGGGCAGTAGAACAGATACGCAGTATTTT. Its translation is CASSLGQGSRTDTQYF.

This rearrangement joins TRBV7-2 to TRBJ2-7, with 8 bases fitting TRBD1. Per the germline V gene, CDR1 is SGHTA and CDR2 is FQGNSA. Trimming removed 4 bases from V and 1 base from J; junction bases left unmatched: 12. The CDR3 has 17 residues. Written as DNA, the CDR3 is TGTGCCAGCAGCTCTGCAGGGGGCCGGGGTTCGTCCTACGAGCAGTACTTC. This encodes CASSSAGGRGSSYEQYF.

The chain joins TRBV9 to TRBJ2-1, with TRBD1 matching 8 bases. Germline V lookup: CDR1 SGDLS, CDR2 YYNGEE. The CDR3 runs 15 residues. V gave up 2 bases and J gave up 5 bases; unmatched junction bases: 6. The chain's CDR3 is CASSVGQGSNNEQFF. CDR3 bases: TGTGCCAGCAGCGTCGGACAGGGCAGTAACAATGAGCAGTTCTTC. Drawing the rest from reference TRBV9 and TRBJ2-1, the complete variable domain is DSGVTQTPKHLITATGQRVTLRCSPRSGDLSVYWYQQSLDQGLQFLIQYYNGEERAKGNILERFSAQQFPDLHSELNLSSLELGDSALYFCASSVGQGSNNEQFFGPGTRLTVL.

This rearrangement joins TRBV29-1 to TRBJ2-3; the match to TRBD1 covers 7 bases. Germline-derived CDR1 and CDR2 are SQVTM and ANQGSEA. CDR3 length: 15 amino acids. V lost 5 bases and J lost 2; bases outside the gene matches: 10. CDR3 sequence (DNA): TGCAGCGTTTCCCCGGGACAGCGTCTCACAGATACGCAGTATTTT. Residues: CSVSPGQRLTDTQYF.

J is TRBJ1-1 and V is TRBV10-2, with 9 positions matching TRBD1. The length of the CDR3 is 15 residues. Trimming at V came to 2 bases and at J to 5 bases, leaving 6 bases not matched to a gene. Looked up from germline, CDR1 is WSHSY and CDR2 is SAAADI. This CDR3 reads CASSEVGQGKTEAFF. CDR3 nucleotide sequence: TGCGCCAGCAGTGAGGTGGGACAGGGAAAAACTGAAGCTTTCTTT.

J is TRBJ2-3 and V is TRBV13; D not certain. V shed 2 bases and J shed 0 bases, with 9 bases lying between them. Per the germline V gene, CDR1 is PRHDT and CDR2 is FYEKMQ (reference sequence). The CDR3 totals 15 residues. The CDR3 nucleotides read TGTGCCAGCAGCTTAAGAGTCGGGAGCACAGATACGCAGTATTTT. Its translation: CASSLRVGSTDTQYF.

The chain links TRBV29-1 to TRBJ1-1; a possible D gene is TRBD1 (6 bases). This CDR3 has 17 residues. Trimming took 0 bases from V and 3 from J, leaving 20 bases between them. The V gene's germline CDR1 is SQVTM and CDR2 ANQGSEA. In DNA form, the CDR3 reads TGCAGCGTTGAAGATCCCCGATCGAGGGCAGGGGACACTGAAGCTTTCTTT. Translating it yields CSVEDPRSRAGDTEAFF.

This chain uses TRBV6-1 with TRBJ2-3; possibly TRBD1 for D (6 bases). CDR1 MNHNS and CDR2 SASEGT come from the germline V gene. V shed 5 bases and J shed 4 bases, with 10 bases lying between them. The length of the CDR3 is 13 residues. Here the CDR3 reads CASSMDSPDTQYF. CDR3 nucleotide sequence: TGTGCCAGCAGTATGGACAGCCCAGATACGCAGTATTTT.

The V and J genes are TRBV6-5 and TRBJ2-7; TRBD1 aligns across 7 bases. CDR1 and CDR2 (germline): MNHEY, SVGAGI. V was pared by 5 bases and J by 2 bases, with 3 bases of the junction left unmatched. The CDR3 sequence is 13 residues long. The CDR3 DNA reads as TGTGCCAGCAGTCCGGGGACAGCCTACGAGCAGTACTTC. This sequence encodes CASSPGTAYEQYF.

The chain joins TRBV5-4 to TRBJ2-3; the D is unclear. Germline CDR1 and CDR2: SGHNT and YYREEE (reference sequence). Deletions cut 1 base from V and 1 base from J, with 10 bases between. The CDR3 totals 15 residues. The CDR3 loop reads CASSLTMSGTDTQYF. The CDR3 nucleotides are TGTGCCAGCAGCTTGACGATGAGCGGCACAGATACGCAGTATTTT.

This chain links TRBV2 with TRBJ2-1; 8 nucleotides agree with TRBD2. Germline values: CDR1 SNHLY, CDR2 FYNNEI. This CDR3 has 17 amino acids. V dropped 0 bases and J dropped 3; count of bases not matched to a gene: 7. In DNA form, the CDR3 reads TGTGCCAGCAGTGAAGCCCTAGCGGGTATATACTACAATGAGCAGTTCTTC. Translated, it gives CASSEALAGIYYNEQFF. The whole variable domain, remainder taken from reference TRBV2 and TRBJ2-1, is EPEVTQTPSHQVTQMGQEVILRCVPISNHLYFYWYRQILGQKVEFLVSFYNNEISEKSEIFDDQFSVERPDGSNFTLKIRSTKLEDSAMYFCASSEALAGIYYNEQFFGPGTRLTVL.

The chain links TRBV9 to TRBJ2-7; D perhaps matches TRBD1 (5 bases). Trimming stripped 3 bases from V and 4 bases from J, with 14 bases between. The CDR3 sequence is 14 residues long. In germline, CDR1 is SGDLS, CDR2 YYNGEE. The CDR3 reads CASSEGDLRYEQYF. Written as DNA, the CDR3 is TGTGCCAGCAGCGAAGGGGATCTAAGATACGAGCAGTACTTC.

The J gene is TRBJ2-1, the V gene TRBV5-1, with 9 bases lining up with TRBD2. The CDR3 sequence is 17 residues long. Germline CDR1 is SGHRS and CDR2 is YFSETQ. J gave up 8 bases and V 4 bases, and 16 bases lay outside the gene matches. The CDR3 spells CASSPVGGGGARYEQFF. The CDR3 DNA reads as TGCGCCAGCAGCCCGGTCGGCGGCGGGGGGGCCCGGTATGAGCAGTTCTTC.

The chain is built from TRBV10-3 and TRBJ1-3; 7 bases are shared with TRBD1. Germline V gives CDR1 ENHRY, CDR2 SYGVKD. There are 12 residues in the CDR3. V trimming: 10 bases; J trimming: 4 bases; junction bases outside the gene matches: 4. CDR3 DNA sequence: TGTGCCACCCGACAGGGAGGAAACACCATATATTTT. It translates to CATRQGGNTIYF.

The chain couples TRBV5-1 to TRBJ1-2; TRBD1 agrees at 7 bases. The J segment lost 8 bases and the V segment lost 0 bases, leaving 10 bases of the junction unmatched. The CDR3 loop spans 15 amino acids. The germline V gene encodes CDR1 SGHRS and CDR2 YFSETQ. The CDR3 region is CASSLGQGFSGGYTF. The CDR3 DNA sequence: TGCGCCAGCAGCTTGGGACAGGGATTTTCAGGGGGCTACACCTTC. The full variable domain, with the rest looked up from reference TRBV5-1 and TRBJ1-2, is KAGVTQTPRYLIKTRGQQVTLSCSPISGHRSVSWYQQTPGQGLQFLFEYFSETQRNKGNFPGRFSGRQFSNSRSEMNVSTLELGDSALYLCASSLGQGFSGGYTFGSGTRLTVV.

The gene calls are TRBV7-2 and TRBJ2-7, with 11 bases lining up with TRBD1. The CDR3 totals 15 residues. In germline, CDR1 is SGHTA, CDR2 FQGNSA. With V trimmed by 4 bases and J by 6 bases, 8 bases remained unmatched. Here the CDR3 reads CASSWTSGTGGEQYF. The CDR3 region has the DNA TGTGCCAGCAGCTGGACCTCCGGGACAGGGGGCGAGCAGTACTTC.

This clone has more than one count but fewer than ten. CDR3 region: CASSVGQVGNTGELFF. CDR3 DNA: TGTGCCAGCAGCGTAGGGCAGGTAGGGAACACCGGGGAGCTGTTTTTT. The chain links TRBV9 to TRBJ2-2; D gene unclear. The CDR3 has 16 residues. The germline CDR1 and CDR2 sequences are SGDLS and YYNGEE. V lost 0 bases and J 1 base, leaving 10 bases between the germline ends.

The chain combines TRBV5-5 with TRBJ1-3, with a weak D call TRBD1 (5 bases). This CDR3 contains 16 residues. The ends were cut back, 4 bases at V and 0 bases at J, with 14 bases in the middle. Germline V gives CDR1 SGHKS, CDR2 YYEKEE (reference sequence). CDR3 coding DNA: TGTGCCAGCAGCGAGTTCTTAGACAGCTCTGGAAACACCATATATTTT. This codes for CASSEFLDSSGNTIYF.

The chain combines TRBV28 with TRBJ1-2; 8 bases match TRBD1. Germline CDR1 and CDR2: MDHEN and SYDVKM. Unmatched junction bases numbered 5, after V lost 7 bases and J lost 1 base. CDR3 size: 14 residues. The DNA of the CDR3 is TGTGCCAGCACTAGGACAGGGAGTAACTATGGCTACACCTTC. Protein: CASTRTGSNYGYTF.

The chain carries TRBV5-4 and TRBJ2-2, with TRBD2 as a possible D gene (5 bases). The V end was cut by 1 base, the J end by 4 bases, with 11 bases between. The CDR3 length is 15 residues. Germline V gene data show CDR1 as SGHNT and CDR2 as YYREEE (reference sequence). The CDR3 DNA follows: TGTGCCAGCAGCTTGCCGGGAAAAGGCACCGGGGAGCTGTTTTTT. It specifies CASSLPGKGTGELFF.

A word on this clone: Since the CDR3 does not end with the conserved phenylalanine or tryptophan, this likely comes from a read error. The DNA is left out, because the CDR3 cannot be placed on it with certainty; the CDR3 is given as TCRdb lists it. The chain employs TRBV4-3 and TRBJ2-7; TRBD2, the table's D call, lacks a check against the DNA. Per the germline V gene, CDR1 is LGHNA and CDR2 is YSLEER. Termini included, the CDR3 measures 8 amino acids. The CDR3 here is CAPPARAC.